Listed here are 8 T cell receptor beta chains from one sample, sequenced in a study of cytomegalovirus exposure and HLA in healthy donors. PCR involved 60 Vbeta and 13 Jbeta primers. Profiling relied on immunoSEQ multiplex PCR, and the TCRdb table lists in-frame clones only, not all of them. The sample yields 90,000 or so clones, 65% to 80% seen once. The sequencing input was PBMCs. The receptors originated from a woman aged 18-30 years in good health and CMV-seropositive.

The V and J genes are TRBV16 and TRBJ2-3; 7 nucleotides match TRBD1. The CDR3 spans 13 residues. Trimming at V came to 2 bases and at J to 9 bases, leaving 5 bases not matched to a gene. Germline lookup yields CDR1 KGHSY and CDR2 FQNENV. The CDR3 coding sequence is TGTGCCAGCAGCCAAGCGCAGGGGGTAACGCAGTATTTT. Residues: CASSQAQGVTQYF.

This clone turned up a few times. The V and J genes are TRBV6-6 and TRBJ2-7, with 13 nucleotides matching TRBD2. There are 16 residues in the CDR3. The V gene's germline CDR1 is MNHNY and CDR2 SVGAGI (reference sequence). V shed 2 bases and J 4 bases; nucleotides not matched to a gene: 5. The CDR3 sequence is CASSYLGLAGVYEQYF. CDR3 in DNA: TGTGCCAGCAGTTACCTCGGACTAGCGGGAGTTTACGAGCAGTACTTC.

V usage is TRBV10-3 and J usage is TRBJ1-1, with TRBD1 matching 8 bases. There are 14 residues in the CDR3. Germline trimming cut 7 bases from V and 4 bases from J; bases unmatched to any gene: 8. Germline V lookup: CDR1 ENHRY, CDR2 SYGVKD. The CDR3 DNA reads TGTGCCATCACCCTAGACAGGGGCAGCACTGAAGCTTTCTTT. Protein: CAITLDRGSTEAFF.

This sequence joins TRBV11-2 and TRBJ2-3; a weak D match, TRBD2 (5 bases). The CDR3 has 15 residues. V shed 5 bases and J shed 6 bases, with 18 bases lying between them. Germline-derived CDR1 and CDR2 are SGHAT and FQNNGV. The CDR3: CASSQRPEGRDTQYF. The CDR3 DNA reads TGTGCCAGCAGCCAAAGGCCAGAGGGCCGTGATACGCAGTATTTT.

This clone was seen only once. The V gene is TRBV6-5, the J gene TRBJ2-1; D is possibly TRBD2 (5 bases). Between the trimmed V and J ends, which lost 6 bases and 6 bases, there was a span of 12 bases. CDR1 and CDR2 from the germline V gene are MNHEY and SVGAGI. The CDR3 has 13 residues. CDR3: CASSILGVNEQFF. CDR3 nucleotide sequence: TGTGCCAGCAGCATACTAGGAGTCAATGAGCAGTTCTTC.

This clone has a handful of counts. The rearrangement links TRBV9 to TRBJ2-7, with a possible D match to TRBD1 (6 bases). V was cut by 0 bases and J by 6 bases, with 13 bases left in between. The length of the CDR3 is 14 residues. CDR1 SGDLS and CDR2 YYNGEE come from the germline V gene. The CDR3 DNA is TGTGCCAGCAGCGTAGAAGGGGGATTCGGCGAGCAGTACTTC. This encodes CASSVEGGFGEQYF.

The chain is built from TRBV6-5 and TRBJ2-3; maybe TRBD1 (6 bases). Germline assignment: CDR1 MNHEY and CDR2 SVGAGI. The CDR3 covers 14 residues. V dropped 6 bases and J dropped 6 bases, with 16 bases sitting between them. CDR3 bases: TGTGCCAGCAGCGAACGGACAGATGGGGATACGCAGTATTTT. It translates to CASSERTDGDTQYF.

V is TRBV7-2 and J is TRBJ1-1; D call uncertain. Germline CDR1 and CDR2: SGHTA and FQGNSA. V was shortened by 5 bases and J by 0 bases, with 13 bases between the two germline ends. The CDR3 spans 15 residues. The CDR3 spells CASSLLSLMNTEAFF. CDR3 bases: TGTGCCAGCAGCCTACTGAGTCTGATGAACACTGAAGCTTTCTTT.